This T cell receptor beta chain came from a study of response to subunit inactivated influenza vaccine. Whole-study findings and limits: With each seasonal influenza vaccination, the authors suggested, few new T cells are recruited.

In this sample, this clonotype turned up many times. Its antigen is undetermined. The germline gives CDR1 MNHEY, CDR2 SVGEGT. The CDR3 extends over 17 amino acids. Trimming removed 2 bases from V and 0 bases from J, with 14 bases in between. TCRdb redid the calling of the RT-PCR reads with MiXCR, one entry per CDR3 protein. The table has roughly 460,000 distinct CDR3 sequences, approximately 11% seen once. This rearrangement joins TRBV6-2 or TRBV6-3 to TRBJ2-1; tentative D call: TRBD2 (5 bases). The specimen was PBMCs from blood, collected roughly 6 weeks after vaccination. The TCR sequence derives from a man aged 45-65 years who received an inactivated influenza vaccine. This CDR3 is CASSYDLARSSYNEQFF. The CDR3 DNA follows: TGTGCCAGCAGTTACGACTTAGCGAGAAGCTCCTACAATGAGCAGTTCTTC.